This T cell receptor beta chain derives from a study of vaccination and CD4 T cells after COVID-19. Background on the study: Convalescent study patients returned SARS-CoV-2 positive nasal swab PCR results, with 8 to 10 mild cases and one severe. The stimulus for the cells was overlapping spike peptides derived from SARS-CoV-2, HCoV-NL63, HCoV-OC43 and HCoV-229E.

The assay that was used to sequence DNA from cultured CD4+ T cells was the Oncomine TCR Beta short-read assay. TCRdb re-called the PCR reads through MiXCR, storing one row per CDR3 protein. The data contain about 10,000 distinct CDR3 sequences, around 28% of them seen just once; the ten biggest clones take up 20% to 30%. This clonotype was found a few times. Its antigen is not identified. Treatment specified: approximately 10-day PBMC culture with coronavirus spike peptide pools or control peptides (ViraFEST assay). Sequenced: cultured CD4+ T cells from blood. The receptor was isolated from a human donor with COVID-19.

CDR3 sequence: CASSLPPAGRNIQYF. CDR3 nucleotides: TGTGCCAGCAGCTTACCCCCCGCAGGGAGGAACATTCAGTACTTC. This chain connects TRBV7-8 to TRBJ2-4, with a possible D match to TRBD2 (6 bases). The CDR3 loop spans 15 amino acids. Germline lookup yields CDR1 SGHVS and CDR2 FQNEAQ. The V and J ends lost 2 bases and 7 bases respectively, with 15 bases between them.